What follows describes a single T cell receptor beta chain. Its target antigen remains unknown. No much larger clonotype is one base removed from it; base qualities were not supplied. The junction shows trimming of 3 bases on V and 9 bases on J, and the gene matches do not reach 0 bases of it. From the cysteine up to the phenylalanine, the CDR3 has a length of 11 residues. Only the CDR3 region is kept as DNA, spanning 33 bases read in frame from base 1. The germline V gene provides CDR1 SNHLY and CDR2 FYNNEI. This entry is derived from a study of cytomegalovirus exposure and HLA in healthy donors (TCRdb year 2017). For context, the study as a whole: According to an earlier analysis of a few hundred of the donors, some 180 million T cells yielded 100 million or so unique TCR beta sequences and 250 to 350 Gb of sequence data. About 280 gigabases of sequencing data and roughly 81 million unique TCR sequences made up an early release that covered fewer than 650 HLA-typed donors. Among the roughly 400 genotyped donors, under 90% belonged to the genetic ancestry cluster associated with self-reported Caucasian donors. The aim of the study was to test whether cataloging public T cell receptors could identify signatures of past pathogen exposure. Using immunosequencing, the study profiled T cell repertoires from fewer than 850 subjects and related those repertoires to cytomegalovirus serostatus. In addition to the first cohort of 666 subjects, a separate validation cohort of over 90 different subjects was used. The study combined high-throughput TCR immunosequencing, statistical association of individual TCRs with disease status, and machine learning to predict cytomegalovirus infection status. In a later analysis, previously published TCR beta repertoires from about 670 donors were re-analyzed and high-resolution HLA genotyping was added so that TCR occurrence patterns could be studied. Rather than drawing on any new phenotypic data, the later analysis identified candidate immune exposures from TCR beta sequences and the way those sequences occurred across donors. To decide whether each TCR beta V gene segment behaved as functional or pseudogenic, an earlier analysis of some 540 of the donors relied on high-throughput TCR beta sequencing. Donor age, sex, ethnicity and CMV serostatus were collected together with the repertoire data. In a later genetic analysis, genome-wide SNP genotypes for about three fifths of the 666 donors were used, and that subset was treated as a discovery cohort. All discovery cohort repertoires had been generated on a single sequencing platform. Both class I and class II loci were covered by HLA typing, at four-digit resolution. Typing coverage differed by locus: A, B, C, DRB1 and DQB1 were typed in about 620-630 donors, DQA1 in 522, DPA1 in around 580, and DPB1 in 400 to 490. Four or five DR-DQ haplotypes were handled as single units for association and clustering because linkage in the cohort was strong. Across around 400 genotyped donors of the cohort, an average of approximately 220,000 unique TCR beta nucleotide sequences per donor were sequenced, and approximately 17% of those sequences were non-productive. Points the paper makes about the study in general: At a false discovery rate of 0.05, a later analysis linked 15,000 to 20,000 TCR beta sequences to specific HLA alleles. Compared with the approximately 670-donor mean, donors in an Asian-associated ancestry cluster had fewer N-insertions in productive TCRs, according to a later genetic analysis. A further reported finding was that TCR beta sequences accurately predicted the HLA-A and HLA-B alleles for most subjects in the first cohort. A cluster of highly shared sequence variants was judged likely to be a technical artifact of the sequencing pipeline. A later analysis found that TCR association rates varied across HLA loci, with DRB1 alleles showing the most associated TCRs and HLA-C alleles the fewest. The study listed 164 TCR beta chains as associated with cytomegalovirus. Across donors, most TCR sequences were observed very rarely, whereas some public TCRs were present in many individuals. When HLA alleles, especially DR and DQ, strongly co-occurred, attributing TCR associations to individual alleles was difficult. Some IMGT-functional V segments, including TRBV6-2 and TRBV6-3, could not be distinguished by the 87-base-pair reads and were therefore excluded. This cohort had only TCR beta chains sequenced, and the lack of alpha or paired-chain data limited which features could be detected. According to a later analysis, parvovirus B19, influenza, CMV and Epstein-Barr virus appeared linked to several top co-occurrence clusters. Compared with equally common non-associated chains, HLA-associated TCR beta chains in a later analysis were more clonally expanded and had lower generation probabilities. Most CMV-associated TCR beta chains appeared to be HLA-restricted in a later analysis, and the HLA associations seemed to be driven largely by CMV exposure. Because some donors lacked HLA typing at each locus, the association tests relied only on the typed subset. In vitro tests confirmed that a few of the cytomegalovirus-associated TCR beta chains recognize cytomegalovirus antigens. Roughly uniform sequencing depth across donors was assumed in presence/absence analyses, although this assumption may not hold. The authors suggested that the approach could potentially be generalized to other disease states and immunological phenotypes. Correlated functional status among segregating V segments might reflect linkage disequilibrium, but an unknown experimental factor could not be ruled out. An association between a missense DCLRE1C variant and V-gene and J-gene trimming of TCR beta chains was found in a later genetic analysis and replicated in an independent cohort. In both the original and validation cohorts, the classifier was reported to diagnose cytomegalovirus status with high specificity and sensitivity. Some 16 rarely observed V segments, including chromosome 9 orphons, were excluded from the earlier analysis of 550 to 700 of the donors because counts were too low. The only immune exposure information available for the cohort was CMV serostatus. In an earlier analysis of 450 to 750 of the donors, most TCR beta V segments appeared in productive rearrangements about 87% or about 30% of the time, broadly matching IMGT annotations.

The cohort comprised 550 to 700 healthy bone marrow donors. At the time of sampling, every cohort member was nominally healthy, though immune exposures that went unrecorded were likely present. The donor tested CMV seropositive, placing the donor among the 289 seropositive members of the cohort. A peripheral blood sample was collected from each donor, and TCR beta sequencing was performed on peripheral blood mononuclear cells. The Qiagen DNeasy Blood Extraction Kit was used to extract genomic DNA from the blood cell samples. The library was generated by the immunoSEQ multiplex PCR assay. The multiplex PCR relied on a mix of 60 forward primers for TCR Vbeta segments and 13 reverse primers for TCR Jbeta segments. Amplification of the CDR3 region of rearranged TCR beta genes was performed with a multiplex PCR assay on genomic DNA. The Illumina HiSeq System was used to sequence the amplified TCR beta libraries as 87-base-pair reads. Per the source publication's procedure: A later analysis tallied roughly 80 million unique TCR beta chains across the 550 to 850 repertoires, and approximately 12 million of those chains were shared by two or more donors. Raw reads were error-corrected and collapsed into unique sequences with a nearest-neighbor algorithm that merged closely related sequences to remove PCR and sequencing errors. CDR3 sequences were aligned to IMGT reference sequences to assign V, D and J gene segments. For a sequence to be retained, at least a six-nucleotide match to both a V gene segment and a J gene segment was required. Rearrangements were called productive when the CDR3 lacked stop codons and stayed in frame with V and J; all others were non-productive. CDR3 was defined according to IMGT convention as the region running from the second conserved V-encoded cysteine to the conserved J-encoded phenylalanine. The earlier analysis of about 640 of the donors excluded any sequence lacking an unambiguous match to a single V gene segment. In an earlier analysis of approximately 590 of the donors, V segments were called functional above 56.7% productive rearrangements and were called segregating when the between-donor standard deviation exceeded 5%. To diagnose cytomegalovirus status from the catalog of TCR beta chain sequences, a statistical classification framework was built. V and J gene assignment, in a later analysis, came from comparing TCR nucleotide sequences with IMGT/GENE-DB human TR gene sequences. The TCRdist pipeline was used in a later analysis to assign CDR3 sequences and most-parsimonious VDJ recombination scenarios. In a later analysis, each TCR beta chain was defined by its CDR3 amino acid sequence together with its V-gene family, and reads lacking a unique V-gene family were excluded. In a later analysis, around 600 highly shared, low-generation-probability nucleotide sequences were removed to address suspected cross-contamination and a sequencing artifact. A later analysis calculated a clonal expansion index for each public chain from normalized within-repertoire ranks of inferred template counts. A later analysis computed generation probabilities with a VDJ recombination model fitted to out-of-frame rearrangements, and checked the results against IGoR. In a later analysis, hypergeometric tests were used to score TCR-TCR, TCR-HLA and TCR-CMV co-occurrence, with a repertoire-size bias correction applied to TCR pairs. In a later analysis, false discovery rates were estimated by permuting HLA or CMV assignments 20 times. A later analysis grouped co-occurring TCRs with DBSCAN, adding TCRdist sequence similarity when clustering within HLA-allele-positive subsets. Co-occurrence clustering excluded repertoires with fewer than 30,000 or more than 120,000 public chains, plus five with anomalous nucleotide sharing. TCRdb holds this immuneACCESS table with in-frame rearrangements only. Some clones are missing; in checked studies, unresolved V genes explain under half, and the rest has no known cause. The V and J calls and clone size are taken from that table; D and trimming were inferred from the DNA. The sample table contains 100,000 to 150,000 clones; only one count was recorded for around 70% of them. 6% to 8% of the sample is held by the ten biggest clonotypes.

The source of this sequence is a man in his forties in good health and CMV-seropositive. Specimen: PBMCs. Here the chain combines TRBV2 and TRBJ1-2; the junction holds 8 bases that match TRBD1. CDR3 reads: CASSDRGRYTF. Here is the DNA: TGTGCCAGCAGTGACAGGGGGCGCTACACCTTC.